The 8 T cell receptor beta chains in this list originate from one sample, sequenced in a study of blood T cell repertoires in COVID-19. Clones were sequenced by immunoSEQ multiplex PCR, and TCRdb holds only the in-frame ones, with some missing. The sample consists of approximately 250,000 clones, approximately 85% of them appearing once. The sample taken for sequencing was peripheral blood. All receptors derive from a man aged 45-65 years with COVID-19, enrolled during active disease.

The CDR3 bases are TGTGCCAGTAGTGGGTTTAATTACGGGGACTACGAGCAGTACTTC. Protein product: CASSGFNYGDYEQYF. The chain links TRBV19 to TRBJ2-7, with D maybe TRBD2 (5 bases). There are 15 residues in the CDR3. Germline assignment: CDR1 LNHDA and CDR2 SQIVND (reference sequence). V gave up 5 bases and J gave up 3 bases, with 17 bases separating them.

The V gene is TRBV5-5, the J gene TRBJ1-1; weak D call: TRBD1 (5 bases). Germline V gene sequence: CDR1 SGHKS, CDR2 YYEKEE (reference sequence). The CDR3 contains 13 residues. V was shortened by 0 bases and J by 4 bases, with 7 bases between the two germline ends. The chain's CDR3 is CASSLGTGTEAFF. In DNA, the CDR3 is TGTGCCAGCAGCTTGGGAACAGGCACTGAAGCTTTCTTT. Combining the CDR3 with reference TRBV5-5 and TRBJ1-1 gives the whole variable domain DAGVTQSPTHLIKTRGQQVTLRCSPISGHKSVSWYQQVLGQGPQFIFQYYEKEERGRGNFPDRFSARQFPNYSSELNVNALLLGDSALYLCASSLGTGTEAFFGQGTRLTVV.

The chain links TRBV7-2 to TRBJ1-1; 7 bases are a match to TRBD1. The V gene end was trimmed by 5 bases and the J gene end by 0 bases; junction bases not matched to a gene: 6. Germline CDR1 reads SGHTA; CDR2 reads FQGNSA. This CDR3 comprises 15 residues. The CDR3 protein is CASSRSGTVNTEAFF. The DNA of the CDR3 is TGTGCCAGCAGCCGCTCCGGGACAGTGAACACTGAAGCTTTCTTT.

The chain uses TRBV5-5 and TRBJ2-7; 8 bases match TRBD1. The CDR3 extends over 13 amino acids. Germline V gene data show CDR1 as SGHKS and CDR2 as YYEKEE (reference sequence). Trimming at V came to 4 bases and at J to 5 bases, leaving 5 bases not matched to a gene. The CDR3 is CASSPGQGDEQYF. CDR3 nucleotide sequence: TGTGCCAGCAGCCCCGGACAGGGCGACGAGCAGTACTTC.

The chain joins TRBV19 to TRBJ1-5, with no clear D. The V and J ends lost 5 bases and 4 bases respectively, with 9 bases between them. The CDR3 sequence is 13 residues long. Per the germline V gene, CDR1 is LNHDA and CDR2 is SQIVND (reference sequence). The CDR3 DNA sequence: TGTGCCAGTAGTTGGCAGACTAATCAGCCCCAGCATTTT. As protein: CASSWQTNQPQHF.

The genes are TRBV7-8 and TRBJ1-1; D might be TRBD1 (6 bases). Trimming shortened V by 5 bases and J by 2 bases, and 15 bases separated the two germline ends. Germline CDR1 SGHVS, CDR2 FQNEAQ. CDR3 length: 15 amino acids. The CDR3 loop is CASSKIPGTNTEAFF. The CDR3, as DNA: TGTGCCAGCAGCAAAATTCCAGGGACAAACACTGAAGCTTTCTTT.

The rearrangement links TRBV19 to TRBJ2-7; a weak D match, TRBD2 (5 bases). V lost 3 bases and J 6 bases, leaving 15 bases between the germline ends. In germline, CDR1 is LNHDA, CDR2 SQIVND (reference sequence). The CDR3 is 14 residues long. In DNA form, the CDR3 reads TGTGCCAGTAGTATGGTTATACTGGACTCCGAGCAGTACTTC. This encodes CASSMVILDSEQYF.

The J gene is TRBJ1-5, the V gene TRBV2; 7 bases agree with TRBD1. The CDR3 has 15 amino acids. CDR1 SNHLY and CDR2 FYNNEI come from the germline V gene. V trimming: 7 bases; J trimming: 4 bases; junction bases outside the gene matches: 10. The CDR3 DNA is TGTGCCAGCAAAGGGACAGTTGGTAAAAATCAGCCCCAGCATTTT. This codes for CASKGTVGKNQPQHF. Together with reference TRBV2 and TRBJ1-5, the CDR3 gives the full variable domain: EPEVTQTPSHQVTQMGQEVILRCVPISNHLYFYWYRQILGQKVEFLVSFYNNEISEKSEIFDDQFSVERPDGSNFTLKIRSTKLEDSAMYFCASKGTVGKNQPQHFGDGTRLSIL.